The 8 T cell receptor beta chains below come from one sample, sequenced in a study of blood T cell repertoires in COVID-19. The data were produced by immunoSEQ multiplex PCR, yet TCRdb's version contains in-frame clones alone and is incomplete. The sample lists approximately 120,000 clones, around 83% occurring once. Sequencing was carried out using peripheral blood. The receptors were sampled from a man at least 80 years old with active or convalescent COVID-19.

The chain employs TRBV15 and TRBJ1-2; 7 nucleotides line up with TRBD1. The CDR3 contains 13 residues. Germline values: CDR1 LNHNV, CDR2 YYDKDF (reference sequence). J was trimmed by 4 bases and V by 6 bases; bases with no gene match: 5. In DNA, the CDR3 is TGTGCCACCAGAAGGACAGGAACCTATGGCTACACCTTC. It yields the protein CATRRTGTYGYTF.

The chain is built from TRBV5-1 and TRBJ2-7, with D possibly matching TRBD2 (6 bases). The CDR3 consists of 14 residues. Germline loops: CDR1 SGHRS, CDR2 YFSETQ. V lost 0 bases to trimming and J lost 2 bases, with 9 bases between them. In DNA, the CDR3 is TGCGCCAGCAGCTTGGGCGGGGTAGCCTACGAGCAGTACTTC. Amino acids: CASSLGGVAYEQYF.

The rearrangement joins TRBV5-1 to TRBJ2-7, with TRBD1 matching over 9 bases. The V gene end was trimmed by 7 bases and the J gene end by 1 base; junction bases not matched to a gene: 6. Germline V gene lookup returns CDR1 SGHRS and CDR2 YFSETQ. The CDR3 contains 14 residues. The CDR3 region is CASRQTGGSYEQYF. CDR3 DNA: TGCGCCAGCCGACAGACAGGGGGTTCCTACGAGCAGTACTTC. The full variable domain, with the rest looked up from reference TRBV5-1 and TRBJ2-7, is KAGVTQTPRYLIKTRGQQVTLSCSPISGHRSVSWYQQTPGQGLQFLFEYFSETQRNKGNFPGRFSGRQFSNSRSEMNVSTLELGDSALYLCASRQTGGSYEQYFGPGTRLTVT.

The J gene is TRBJ1-2, the V gene TRBV5-4; the D gene is possibly TRBD1 (5 bases). There are 14 residues in the CDR3. V lost 0 bases and J lost 8, with 14 bases in between. CDR1 SGHNT and CDR2 YYREEE come from the germline V gene (reference sequence). CDR3 residues: CASSLDQQAQGYTF. The CDR3 bases are TGTGCCAGCAGCTTGGATCAACAGGCGCAGGGCTACACCTTC. Using reference TRBV5-4 and TRBJ1-2 for the parts outside the CDR3, the full variable domain is ETGVTQSPTHLIKTRGQQVTLRCSSQSGHNTVSWYQQALGQGPQFIFQYYREEENGRGNFPPRFSGLQFPNYSSELNVNALELDDSALYLCASSLDQQAQGYTFGSGTRLTVV.

The CDR3 DNA reads TGTGCCAGCATTGGACAGGGGCAAAGTTCACCCCTCCACTTT. Translated: CASIGQGQSSPLHF. The V call is TRBV2, the J call TRBJ1-6; 9 positions match TRBD1. Germline CDR1 reads SNHLY; CDR2 reads FYNNEI. Trimming cost V 7 bases and J 9 bases; bases outside gene matches: 7. This CDR3 is 14 amino acids long.

This sequence joins TRBV18 and TRBJ1-1, with D perhaps matching TRBD1 (5 bases). V dropped 2 bases and J dropped 1 base, with 11 bases sitting between them. Germline CDR1 KGHSH, CDR2 LQKENI. This CDR3 contains 15 residues. This CDR3 reads CASSPGATQNTEAFF. In nucleotides, the CDR3 is TGTGCCAGCTCACCAGGGGCAACGCAGAACACTGAAGCTTTCTTT.

This clone has just a few counts. The V and J genes are TRBV7-9 and TRBJ2-7; D is possibly TRBD2 (6 bases). Germline values: CDR1 SEHNR, CDR2 FQNEAQ (reference sequence). Trimming pared 3 bases from V and 5 bases from J, leaving 14 bases between. This CDR3 is built from 14 residues. CDR3 region: CASSFLAAGHEQYF. The CDR3 DNA reads TGTGCCAGCAGCTTCCTTGCAGCGGGCCACGAGCAGTACTTC. Full variable domain (rest looked up from reference TRBV7-9 and TRBJ2-7): DTGVSQNPRHKITKRGQNVTFRCDPISEHNRLYWYRQTLGQGPEFLTYFQNEAQLEKSRLLSDRFSAERPKGSFSTLEIQRTEQGDSAMYLCASSFLAAGHEQYFGPGTRLTVT.

This chain uses TRBV7-6 with TRBJ2-5; TRBD2 matches at 12 bases. Germline V lookup: CDR1 SGHVS, CDR2 FNYEAQ. V was pared by 5 bases and J by 1 base, with 8 bases of the junction left unmatched. This CDR3 spans 17 amino acids. CDR3 nucleotide sequence: TGTGCCAGCAGCCAAAGCCTAGCGGGGGGGCCCCAAGAGACCCAGTACTTC. Protein product: CASSQSLAGGPQETQYF.